This TCR beta chain was retrieved from a study of cytomegalovirus exposure and HLA in healthy donors listed by TCRdb under 2017. In terms of the full investigation: An earlier analysis of approximately 590 of the donors reported 250 to 350 Gb of sequence data and 100 million to 140 million unique TCR beta sequences from about 180 million T cells. Roughly 300 gigabases of sequencing data and approximately 93 million unique TCR sequences were included in an early release covering about 620 HLA-typed donors. Of the roughly 400 genotyped donors, 81% fell in the genetic ancestry cluster associated with self-reported Caucasian donors. The study aimed to test whether signatures of past pathogen exposure could be identified by cataloging public T cell receptors. The study profiled the T cell repertoires of around 700 subjects by immunosequencing and related them to cytomegalovirus serostatus. Along with the approximately 600-subject first cohort, a separate validation cohort of about 110 different subjects was used. High-throughput TCR immunosequencing, statistical association of individual TCRs with disease status, and machine learning were combined to predict cytomegalovirus infection status. To study patterns of TCR occurrence, a later analysis re-analyzed previously published TCR beta repertoires from 666 donors and added high-resolution HLA genotyping. Rather than using new phenotypic data, the later analysis identified candidate immune exposures from TCR beta sequences and from how often those sequences occurred across donors. An earlier analysis of some 600 of the donors applied high-throughput TCR beta sequencing to assess whether each TCR beta V gene segment acted as functional or pseudogenic. Alongside the repertoire data, information on donor age, sex, ethnicity and CMV serostatus was compiled. A later genetic analysis took genome-wide SNP genotypes for about 60% of the roughly 670 donors and used that subset as a discovery cohort. All discovery cohort repertoires had been generated using a single sequencing platform. Class I and class II HLA loci were covered by the typing at four-digit resolution. Typing coverage differed by locus: A, B, C, DRB1 and DQB1 were typed in roughly 620-640 donors, DQA1 in 522, DPA1 in 600 to 610, and DPB1 in 400 to 490. About 5 DR-DQ haplotypes were handled as single units for association and clustering, since linkage in the cohort was strong. Across approximately 400 genotyped donors of the cohort, an average of approximately 200,000 unique TCR beta nucleotide sequences per donor were sequenced, and around 20% of those sequences were non-productive. Results the study describes overall, beyond this receptor: Immune exposure information for the cohort was limited to CMV serostatus. A later analysis reported that several top co-occurrence clusters appeared linked to parvovirus B19, influenza, CMV and Epstein-Barr virus. It was suggested by the authors that the approach could potentially be generalized to other disease states and immunological phenotypes. Presence/absence analyses assumed roughly uniform sequencing depth across donors, an assumption that may not hold. When HLA alleles, especially DR and DQ, strongly co-occurred, attributing TCR associations to individual alleles was difficult. In both the original and validation cohorts, the classifier was reported to diagnose cytomegalovirus status with high specificity and sensitivity. The study gave a list of about 170 TCR beta chains associated with cytomegalovirus. In this cohort, only TCR beta chains were sequenced, and detectable features were limited by the absence of alpha or paired-chain data. In vitro tests confirmed that a few of the cytomegalovirus-associated TCR beta chains recognize cytomegalovirus antigens. In a later genetic analysis, fewer N-insertions in productive TCRs were reported among donors in an Asian-associated ancestry cluster than the roughly 700-donor mean. Across donors, most TCR sequences were observed very rarely, whereas some public TCRs were present in many individuals. In a later analysis, HLA-associated TCR beta chains showed more clonal expansion and lower generation probabilities than non-associated chains that were equally common. A later analysis associated 16,951 TCR beta sequences with specific HLA alleles at a false discovery rate of 0.05. The sequencing pipeline was judged likely to have produced a cluster of highly shared sequence variants as a technical artifact. Linkage disequilibrium might explain the correlated functional status among segregating V segments, but an unknown experimental factor could not be excluded. A further reported finding was that TCR beta sequences accurately predicted the HLA-A and HLA-B alleles for most subjects in the first cohort. Because HLA typing was unavailable for some donors at each locus, only the typed subset was used in association tests. Most CMV-associated TCR beta chains appeared to be HLA-restricted in a later analysis, and the HLA associations seemed to be driven largely by CMV exposure. In a later genetic analysis, a missense DCLRE1C variant was associated with V-gene and J-gene trimming of TCR beta chains, and the association was replicated in an independent cohort. Roughly 17 rarely observed V segments, including chromosome 9 orphons, were excluded from the earlier analysis of 550 to 700 of the donors because counts were too low. Because the 87-base-pair reads could not distinguish some IMGT-functional V segments, including TRBV6-2 and TRBV6-3, those segments were excluded. Broadly in line with IMGT annotations, most TCR beta V segments showed up in productive rearrangements about 87% or about 30% of the time in an earlier analysis of 587 of the donors. A later analysis found that TCR association rates varied across HLA loci, with DRB1 alleles showing the most associated TCRs and HLA-C alleles the fewest.

Of note for this clone: The target of this receptor is not known. Per-base qualities were not stored, and no clone one base away is much larger.

The CDR3 runs 13 amino acids, cysteine and phenylalanine included. Just the 39-base CDR3 DNA is kept, in frame starting at base 1. V loses 5 bases at its end and J loses 16 bases; junction bases beyond the gene matches: 13. CDR1 is given as MNHNS and CDR2 as SASEGT, both from the germline V gene. Library prep was done by the immunoSEQ multiplex PCR assay. A mixture of 60 forward primers for TCR Vbeta segments and 13 reverse primers for TCR Jbeta segments was used in the multiplex PCR. The CDR3 region of rearranged TCR beta genes was amplified from genomic DNA with a multiplex PCR assay. On the Illumina HiSeq System, the amplified TCR beta libraries were sequenced as 87-base-pair reads. On the authors' methods: A later analysis counted about 82 million unique TCR beta chains across the 650 to 800 repertoires, and roughly 10 million of these chains were shared by at least two donors. To remove PCR and sequencing errors, raw reads were error-corrected and collapsed into unique sequences using a nearest-neighbor algorithm that merged closely related sequences. To assign V, D and J gene segments, CDR3 sequences were aligned to IMGT reference sequences. For a sequence to be retained, a match of at least six nucleotides to both a V gene segment and a J gene segment was required. A rearrangement was called productive if the CDR3 had no stop codons and remained in frame with V and J, and every other rearrangement was called non-productive. CDR3 was defined according to IMGT convention as the region running from the second conserved V-encoded cysteine to the conserved J-encoded phenylalanine. The earlier analysis of fewer than 750 of the donors excluded sequences that lacked an unambiguous match to a single V gene segment. In an earlier analysis of several hundred of the donors, V segments were called functional above 56.7% productive rearrangements and were called segregating when the between-donor standard deviation exceeded 5%. A statistical classification framework was built for diagnosing cytomegalovirus status from the catalog of TCR beta chain sequences. A later analysis assigned V and J genes by comparing TCR nucleotide sequences with IMGT/GENE-DB human TR gene sequences. In a later analysis, CDR3 sequences and most-parsimonious VDJ recombination scenarios were assigned using the TCRdist pipeline. A later analysis defined each TCR beta chain by its CDR3 amino acid sequence plus V-gene family, and excluded reads lacking a unique V-gene family. To address suspected cross-contamination and a sequencing artifact, a later analysis removed 550 to 750 highly shared, low-generation-probability nucleotide sequences. In a later analysis, a clonal expansion index was calculated for each public chain from normalized within-repertoire ranks of inferred template counts. In a later analysis, generation probabilities were computed using a VDJ recombination model fitted to out-of-frame rearrangements, and the results were checked against IGoR. In a later analysis, hypergeometric tests were used to score TCR-TCR, TCR-HLA and TCR-CMV co-occurrence, with a repertoire-size bias correction applied to TCR pairs. In a later analysis, false discovery rates were estimated by permuting HLA or CMV assignments 20 times. In a later analysis, co-occurring TCRs were grouped with DBSCAN, and TCRdist sequence similarity was added when clustering was performed within HLA-allele-positive subsets. Repertoires with fewer than 30,000 or more than 120,000 public chains, plus five repertoires with anomalous nucleotide sharing, were excluded from co-occurrence clustering. What TCRdb holds here is the immuneACCESS table cut down to in-frame rearrangements. Part of the clones is not present; checked against another copy, under half of the missing clones reflect an unresolved V gene, and the others are unexplained. V and J calls plus clone size are reproduced from that table; the DNA served to infer D and trimming. A total of fewer than 95,000 clones appear in this sample, around 70% of them only once. The ten largest clones take up around 16% of the sample.

In total, approximately 610 healthy bone marrow donors made up the cohort. At the time of sampling, all cohort members were nominally healthy, though unrecorded immune exposures were likely present. The donor was CMV seropositive and belonged to the group of 250 to 300 seropositive cohort members. A peripheral blood sample was collected from each donor, and TCR beta sequencing was performed on peripheral blood mononuclear cells. Genomic DNA was extracted from the blood cell samples with the Qiagen DNeasy Blood Extraction Kit. The TCR was taken from a woman between 40 and 55 years old in good health and CMV-seropositive. Material for sequencing was PBMCs. The rearranged segments are TRBV6-1 and TRBJ2-1; TRBD1 lines up with 8 middle nucleotides. This receptor carries the CDR3 CASSFQDRDISFF. The sequence in DNA is TGTGCCAGCAGTTTCCAGGACAGGGACATCTCCTTCTTC.